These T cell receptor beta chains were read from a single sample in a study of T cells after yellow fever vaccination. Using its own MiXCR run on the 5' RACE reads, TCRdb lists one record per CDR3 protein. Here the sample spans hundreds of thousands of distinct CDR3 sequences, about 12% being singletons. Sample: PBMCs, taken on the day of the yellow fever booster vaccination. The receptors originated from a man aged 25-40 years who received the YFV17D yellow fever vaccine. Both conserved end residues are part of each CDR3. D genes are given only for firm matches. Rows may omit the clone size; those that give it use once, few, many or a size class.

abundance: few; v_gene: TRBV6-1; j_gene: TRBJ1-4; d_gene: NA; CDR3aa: CASSPLRDEKLFF; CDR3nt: TGTGCCAGCAGCCCTCTTCGGGATGAAAAACTGTTTTTT
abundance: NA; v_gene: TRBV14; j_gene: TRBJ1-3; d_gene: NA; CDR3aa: CASSLVHSGNTIYF; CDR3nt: TGTGCCAGCAGTCTGGTCCACTCTGGAAACACCATATATTTT
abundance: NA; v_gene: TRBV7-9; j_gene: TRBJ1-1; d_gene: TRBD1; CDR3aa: CASSSQNMDREDTEAFF; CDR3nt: TGTGCCAGCAGCTCTCAAAACATGGACAGGGAGGACACTGAAGCTTTCTTT
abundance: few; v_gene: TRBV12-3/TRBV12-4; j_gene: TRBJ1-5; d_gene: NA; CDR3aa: CASSSGGAQHF; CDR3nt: TGTGCCAGCAGTTCAGGCGGTGCCCAGCATTTT
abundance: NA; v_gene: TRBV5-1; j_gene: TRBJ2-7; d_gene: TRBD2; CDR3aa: CASSQAGVRREQYF; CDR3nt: TGCGCCAGCAGCCAAGCGGGAGTTCGTCGCGAGCAGTACTTC
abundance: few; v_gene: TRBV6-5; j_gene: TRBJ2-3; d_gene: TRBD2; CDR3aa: CASSYSRGTHDPTDTQYF; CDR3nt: TGTGCCAGCAGTTACTCGCGGGGGACTCACGACCCCACAGATACGCAGTATTTT
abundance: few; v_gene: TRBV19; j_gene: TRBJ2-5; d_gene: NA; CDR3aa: CASSISGIETQYF; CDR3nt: TGTGCCAGTAGTATCTCGGGGATTGAGACCCAGTACTTC
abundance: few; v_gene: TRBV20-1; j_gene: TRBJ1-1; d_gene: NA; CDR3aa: CSASRIDRTREAFF; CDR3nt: TGCAGTGCTAGCCGTATTGACAGAACCCGGGAAGCTTTCTTT
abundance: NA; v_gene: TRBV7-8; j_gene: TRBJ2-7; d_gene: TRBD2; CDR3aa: CASSLNSGEAYEQYF; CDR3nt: TGTGCCAGCAGCTTAAACAGCGGGGAAGCCTACGAGCAGTACTTC
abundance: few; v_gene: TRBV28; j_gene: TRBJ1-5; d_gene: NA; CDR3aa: CASAPTGLADQPQHF; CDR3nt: TGTGCCAGCGCCCCAACAGGGCTGGCGGATCAGCCCCAGCATTTT
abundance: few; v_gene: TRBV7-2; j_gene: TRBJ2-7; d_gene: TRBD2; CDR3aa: CASSLTSGEGYEQYF; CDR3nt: TGTGCCAGCAGCTTAACTAGCGGAGAGGGCTACGAGCAGTACTTC
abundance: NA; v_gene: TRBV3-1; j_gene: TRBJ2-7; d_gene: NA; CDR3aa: CASSQRFRTVYEQYF; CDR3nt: TGTGCCAGCAGCCAAAGATTCAGGACAGTCTACGAGCAGTACTTC
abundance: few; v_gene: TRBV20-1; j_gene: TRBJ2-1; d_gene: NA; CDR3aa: CSARVMLAVDEQFF; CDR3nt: TGCAGTGCTAGAGTAATGTTAGCGGTCGATGAGCAGTTCTTC
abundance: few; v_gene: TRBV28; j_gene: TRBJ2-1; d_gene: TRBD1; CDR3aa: CASSSPHPGQDYNEQFF; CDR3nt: TGTGCCAGCAGTTCCCCCCACCCGGGACAGGACTACAATGAGCAGTTCTTC
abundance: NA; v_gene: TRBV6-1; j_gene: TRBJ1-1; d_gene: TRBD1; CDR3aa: CASSERAGGNTEAFF; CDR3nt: TGTGCCAGCAGTGAAAGAGCAGGGGGGAACACTGAAGCTTTCTTT
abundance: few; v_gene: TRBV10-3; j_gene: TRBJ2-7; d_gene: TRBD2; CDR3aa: CAISDSGRIDEQYF; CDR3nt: TGTGCCATCAGTGATAGCGGGAGAATCGACGAGCAGTACTTC
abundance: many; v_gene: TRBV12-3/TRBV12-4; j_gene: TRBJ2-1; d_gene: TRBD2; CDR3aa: CASIPHWAGVSGDEQFF; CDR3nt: TGTGCCAGCATACCTCATTGGGCGGGAGTGTCTGGCGATGAGCAGTTCTTC